This TCR beta chain was found in a study of T-cell reconstitution after alpha-beta-depleted transplantation in children. There are 14 residues in the CDR3. V lost 5 bases, J lost 5 bases, and 16 bases lay in between. CDR1 MNHEY and CDR2 SMNVEV come from the germline V gene (reference sequence). This clonotype was counted between two and nine times. During its preparation, the TCRbeta library received unique molecular identifiers. TCRdb reanalysed the PCR reads using MiXCR and keeps one entry per CDR3 protein. Altogether nearly 550,000 distinct CDR3 sequences are present, 18% being singletons, with the ten largest covering roughly 3.3%.

The sample consisted of PBMCs from the stem cell graft donor, taken from the stem cell graft. The TCR sequence derives from a human donor who donated a stem cell graft to a child with acute lymphoblastic leukemia. The gene calls are TRBV27 and TRBJ2-7, with D tentatively TRBD1 or TRBD2 (5 bases each). CDR3 protein: CASSTSGKQDEQYF. CDR3 bases: TGTGCCAGCAGTACCTCGGGAAAACAGGACGAGCAGTACTTC.